One sample yielded the 5 T cell receptor beta chains listed below, sequenced in a study of blood T cell repertoires in COVID-19. Assay used: immunoSEQ multiplex PCR; TCRdb lists only in-frame clones, some missing. Seen here are more than 75,000 clones, around 88% observed once, and the top ten hold approximately 4.4%. Sequenced: peripheral blood. These receptors were obtained from a woman of 80 years or more with acute or convalescent COVID-19.

V gene TRBV30 combines with J gene TRBJ1-1, with 8 bases aligning to TRBD1. V gave up 2 bases and J gave up 10 bases; unmatched junction bases: 12. The CDR3 sequence is 14 residues long. Germline CDR1 and CDR2: GTSNPN and SVGIG (reference sequence). This CDR3 is CAWSFGQGLVGAFF. As DNA, the CDR3 is TGTGCCTGGAGTTTCGGACAGGGCCTAGTGGGAGCTTTCTTT.

The gene calls are TRBV19 and TRBJ1-1; 9 bases are a match to TRBD1. CDR3 length equals 16 residues. J gave up 3 bases and V 2 bases, and 7 bases lay outside the gene matches. Germline CDR1 and CDR2: LNHDA and SQIVND (reference sequence). This CDR3 reads CASSIITGGSYTEAFF. The DNA for the CDR3 is TGTGCCAGTAGTATAATCACAGGGGGCTCGTACACTGAAGCTTTCTTT.

The sample holds a few counts of this clone. The chain combines TRBV7-9 with TRBJ1-4; 7 nucleotides line up with TRBD1. This CDR3 contains 14 residues. V lost 3 bases to trimming and J lost 7 bases; unmatched junction nucleotides: 5. The germline V gene encodes CDR1 SEHNR and CDR2 FQNEAQ (reference sequence). CDR3 nucleotide sequence: TGTGCCAGCAGCTTTCGAACAGGGGTTGAAAAACTGTTTTTT. This sequence encodes CASSFRTGVEKLFF.

CDR3 DNA sequence: TGTGCCAGCTCCCCGTTCCCCAGGTCAGGGGCGAGGAACGAGCAGTACTTC. Translation: CASSPFPRSGARNEQYF. The chain has TRBV18 and TRBJ2-7, with D possibly matching TRBD1 (6 bases). The CDR3 has 17 residues. Germline V gene data show CDR1 as KGHSH and CDR2 as LQKENI. Trimming shortened V by 6 bases and J by 5 bases, and 26 bases separated the two germline ends.

This chain links TRBV7-9 with TRBJ2-7, with 8 nucleotides matching TRBD1. Looked up from germline, CDR1 is SEHNR and CDR2 is FQNEAQ (reference sequence). Trimming took 5 bases from V and 5 from J; bases not matched to a gene: 5. This CDR3 is built from 13 residues. CDR3 sequence reads: CASSQTGAHEQYF. The CDR3 DNA follows: TGTGCCAGCAGCCAGACAGGGGCCCACGAGCAGTACTTC.